This T cell receptor (beta chain) was sequenced in a study of siplizumab effects on memory and regulatory T cells. Study-level results: Researchers could map only a minor fraction of alloreactive clones to unstimulated subsets. Under siplizumab, an average about 70% of mappable alloreactive CD4+ clones were Treg-derived, compared with around 25% in controls. Alloreactive sequences whose origin lay in unstimulated CD4+ memory cells were significantly reduced by siplizumab. Greater diversity than memory cells seemed evident in naive T cells, which also appeared to be major alloresponse contributors.

Clones were sequenced by immunoSEQ multiplex PCR, and TCRdb holds only the in-frame ones, with some missing. The profile shows over 70,000 clones, 95% of them singletons. As concerns this clone: Its matching antigen is unknown.

Source material: CD8+ T cells sorted from blood. The sequence derives from a human donor in good health.

The CDR3 nucleotides are TGTGCCAGCAGTTTTTATGACTTTTCCGGGGAGCTGTTTTTT. Its protein is CASSFYDFSGELFF. J is TRBJ2-2 and V is TRBV28; D ambiguous. This CDR3 comprises 14 residues. Germline CDR1 MDHEN, CDR2 SYDVKM. Trimming pared 3 bases from V and 6 bases from J, leaving 11 bases between.